The clone carrying this T cell receptor beta chain was picked up one time. The data originate from a study of T cell changes during pregnancy in multiple sclerosis. Here immunoSEQ multiplex PCR was the method, and the copy in TCRdb shows in-frame clones only, minus some. This table holds approximately 65,000 clones, 91% found once. V dropped 6 bases and J dropped 6 bases, with 20 bases sitting between them. The germline gives CDR1 LGHNT, CDR2 FRNRAP. The CDR3 consists of 16 residues. The receptor was isolated from a female donor with multiple sclerosis, enrolled in a pregnancy study. The rearrangement links TRBV12-5 to TRBJ1-4, with a tentative D call TRBD1 (6 bases). Sequenced here: CD4+ T cells from peripheral blood mononuclear cells, sampled in the first trimester of pregnancy. CDR3 residues: CASGGVIRGRYEKLFF. CDR3 bases: TGTGCTAGTGGGGGGGTTATCAGGGGACGCTATGAAAAACTGTTTTTT.